Listed here is a single T cell receptor (beta chain). This CDR3 region has 14 residues. Germline CDR1 and CDR2: MNHEY and SVGAGI. The V segment lost 2 bases and the J segment 11 bases; nucleotides outside the gene matches: 8. This sample is drawn from a study of CD8 T cells in Susac syndrome. Random hexamers served to reverse transcribe about 0.5 to 1 ug RNA. TCRdb processed the immunoSEQ multiplex PCR reads anew with MiXCR; each CDR3 protein has one entry. The repertoire holds roughly 89,000 distinct CDR3 sequences, roughly 96% seen once, with more than 0.55% in the top ten. The clonotype comes from a human donor with Susac syndrome. The J gene is TRBJ1-1, the V gene TRBV6-5; TRBD1 matches at 10 bases. Material for sequencing was CD8+ T cells from PBMCs. DNA of the CDR3: TGTGCCAGCAGTTACGCGCCCCGGGGACAGGGGGCTTTCTTT. This encodes CASSYAPRGQGAFF.